The rows below give T cell receptor beta chains drawn from one sample of a study of spatial heterogeneity in lung cancer. TCRdb analysed the 5' RACE reads with MiXCR anew, one entry per CDR3 protein. In the table there are 4,000 to 5,500 distinct CDR3 sequences, more than 7.5% of which are singletons. Sequenced material: lung tumor tissue, taken at surgery. The origin of the receptors is a female donor with early-stage non-small cell lung cancer. The conserved cysteine and the conserved F or W are not part of the CDR3 here.

CDR3aa	v_gene	j_gene
ASSVVGETQY	TRBV9	TRBJ2-5
ASSLVGRNYGYT	TRBV7-8	TRBJ1-2
ASSPDPRTYNSPLH	TRBV27	TRBJ1-6
ARLAGGQETQY	TRBV10-2	TRBJ2-5
ASSPRGMEGYGYT	TRBV5-5	TRBJ1-2
ASSLGTGGFYEQY	TRBV7-8	TRBJ2-7
ASSPQGVSEAF	TRBV7-9	TRBJ1-1
ASSVAKGQGVNEQF	TRBV9	TRBJ2-1
VSSVGLAGGELF	TRBV27	TRBJ2-2
SASGTRGGYT	TRBV29-1	TRBJ1-2
ASSSGGVANTEAF	TRBV6-2/TRBV6-3	TRBJ1-1
ASSLGQGYDEQY	TRBV28	TRBJ2-7
ASSLTSASTGELF	TRBV6-5	TRBJ2-2
AISGGQGGNQPQH	TRBV10-3	TRBJ1-5
SARVLGQASTDTQY	TRBV20-1	TRBJ2-3
ASSHGAGSGGLGGELF	TRBV4-2	TRBJ2-2
AWAGTAYGYT	TRBV30	TRBJ1-2
ASSLDIGNNYGYT	TRBV7-2	TRBJ1-2
AWSVQGDQPQH	TRBV30	TRBJ1-5
ASRLKIAGGGTDTQY	TRBV7-8	TRBJ2-3
ASSENAIGIYDEQF	TRBV6-4	TRBJ2-1
ASRPSFNTGELF	TRBV7-2	TRBJ2-2
ASSPSSRSNQPQH	TRBV5-1	TRBJ1-5
SAAGTGKHYGYT	TRBV20-1	TRBJ1-2
SVEEGINTEAF	TRBV29-1	TRBJ1-1
ASSQARYGYT	TRBV3-1	TRBJ1-2
ASSQQLYSNQPQH	TRBV4-1	TRBJ1-5
ASSYLQGNTEAF	TRBV6-2/TRBV6-3	TRBJ1-1
ASSLRASRSSYNEQF	TRBV12-3/TRBV12-4	TRBJ2-1
ASSQVGPSGYT	TRBV3-1	TRBJ1-2
ASSLDGQGYTGELF	TRBV5-5	TRBJ2-2
ASTPPQGARTEAF	TRBV6-5	TRBJ1-1
SVVDRGRESTGELF	TRBV29-1	TRBJ2-2
ASSPVRAGGPGGELF	TRBV4-2	TRBJ2-2
SAPGGPLSISYNEQF	TRBV20-1	TRBJ2-1
ASGNGPETQY	TRBV19	TRBJ2-5
ASSPRGQSGELF	TRBV3-1	TRBJ2-2
ASSLLGGERYSYEQY	TRBV28	TRBJ2-7
ASSHTAGQGRTEAF	TRBV6-5	TRBJ1-1
ASSQGAGGNQPQH	TRBV4-1	TRBJ1-5
SARAREAAF	TRBV20-1	TRBJ1-1
ASSVSGPHFGSPLH	TRBV2	TRBJ1-6
ASSRLAGGTDTQY	TRBV6-5	TRBJ2-3
ASTLASGGANEQF	TRBV19	TRBJ2-1
ASSLRGGESDTQY	TRBV7-6	TRBJ2-3
ASSELIATNEKLF	TRBV11-2	TRBJ1-4
ATSETGQGNYGYT	TRBV24-1	TRBJ1-2
ASSETETESGELF	TRBV2	TRBJ2-2